Listed here are 19 T cell receptor beta chains from one sample, sequenced in a study of T cells in Graves' hyperthyroidism and ophthalmopathy. From RNA transcripts, TCR beta CDR3 regions were amplified. The HTBI primer set was used in a first-round RT-PCR of the TCR CDR3. Each CDR3 protein gets one entry after TCRdb re-called the multiplex PCR reads with MiXCR. This sample has 400,000 or so distinct CDR3 sequences; over 11% occur once, and the top ten carry 28%. Sequencing input: blood. All receptors come from a man aged 45-65 years with Graves' ophthalmopathy.

The V and J genes are TRBV20-1 and TRBJ2-7; 9 bases agree with TRBD1. Germline CDR1 DFQATT, CDR2 SNEGSKA (reference sequence). CDR3 length equals 15 residues. The J segment lost 3 bases and the V segment lost 7 bases, leaving 13 bases of the junction unmatched. The CDR3 loop reads CSEKQPSDRGYEQYF. DNA for the CDR3: TGCAGTGAAAAACAGCCTTCGGACAGGGGCTACGAGCAGTACTTC.

This clonotype was seen only a few times. The chain joins TRBV20-1 to TRBJ2-1; 11 nucleotides line up with TRBD2. Germline V lookup: CDR1 DFQATT, CDR2 SNEGSKA (reference sequence). The CDR3 runs 16 residues. V gave up 6 bases and J gave up 2 bases; unmatched junction bases: 9. The CDR3 loop reads CSAWATSGSPYNEQFF. The CDR3 DNA follows: TGCAGTGCATGGGCCACTAGCGGGAGCCCCTACAATGAGCAGTTCTTC.

There are many counts of this clonotype. V usage is TRBV28 and J usage is TRBJ2-3; D not certain. The V end lost 7 bases, the J end lost 4 bases, and 9 bases lay between the germline ends. Per germline, CDR1 MDHEN and CDR2 SYDVKM. This CDR3 spans 12 amino acids. This CDR3 reads CASTPGSDTQYF. The CDR3 DNA is TGTGCCAGCACCCCCGGCTCAGATACGCAGTATTTT.

This clonotype was picked up many times. J is TRBJ1-6 and V is TRBV20-1; the D gene is possibly TRBD1 (5 bases). The ends were cut back, 5 bases at V and 9 bases at J, with 17 bases in the middle. The CDR3 runs to 14 residues. Germline V gives CDR1 DFQATT, CDR2 SNEGSKA (reference sequence). The CDR3 DNA reads TGCAGTGCTGTACCCGGGACCGGTAGTTCACCCCTCCACTTT. Residues: CSAVPGTGSSPLHF.

This clonotype turned up a few times. DNA for the CDR3: TGCGCCAGCAGCCAAGACCCAACTGGGACAGGGTCATTCACTGAAGCTTTCTTT. This translates into CASSQDPTGTGSFTEAFF. The gene calls are TRBV4-1 and TRBJ1-1; 9 nucleotides agree with TRBD1. Germline CDR1 reads MGHRA; CDR2 reads YSYEKL. The CDR3 totals 18 residues. V dropped 0 bases and J dropped 4; count of bases not matched to a gene: 12.

This clonotype was seen at least ten times. The rearrangement joins TRBV19 to TRBJ1-2; TRBD1 aligns across 7 bases. The CDR3 spans 13 residues. The germline CDR1 and CDR2 sequences are LNHDA and SQIVND (reference sequence). The V segment lost 8 bases and the J segment 2 bases; nucleotides outside the gene matches: 5. The CDR3 nucleotides read TGTGCCAGTCAGGACAGGTACAACTATGGCTACACCTTC. It is translated as CASQDRYNYGYTF.

This clonotype was detected only a few times. The CDR3 region is CSVEGLAGVYEQYF. The CDR3 bases are TGCAGCGTTGAAGGACTAGCGGGAGTCTACGAGCAGTACTTC. The chain couples TRBV29-1 to TRBJ2-7; TRBD2 agrees at 12 bases. Per the germline V gene, CDR1 is SQVTM and CDR2 is ANQGSEA. The ends lost 1 base at V and 3 bases at J; junction bases unmatched: 1. The CDR3 has 14 residues.

As regards this clonotype: Being one base from a much bigger clone, this may be a read error. The chain joins TRBV5-4 to TRBJ2-1; 11 nucleotides agree with TRBD2. There are 15 residues in the CDR3. Germline CDR1 reads SGHNT; CDR2 reads YYREEE (reference sequence). The V segment lost 5 bases and the J segment 6 bases; nucleotides outside the gene matches: 7. The CDR3 DNA reads as TGTGCCAGCAGTACTACTAGCGGGAGAGGCAATGAGCAGTTCTTC. Protein product: CASSTTSGRGNEQFF.

At least ten counts were recorded for this clonotype. The rearrangement uses TRBV7-9 and TRBJ2-7; the D gene is possibly TRBD1 (6 bases). Trimming pared 1 base from V and 7 bases from J, leaving 14 bases between. The germline V gene has CDR1 SEHNR and CDR2 FQNEAQ (reference sequence). This CDR3 is built from 14 residues. The CDR3 coding sequence is TGTGCCAGCAGCTTAGTGACACAGGGTGAAGAGCAGTACTTC. Its translation: CASSLVTQGEEQYF.

This clonotype was detected ten times or more. The rearrangement joins TRBV29-1 to TRBJ2-1; 14 positions agree with TRBD2. In germline, CDR1 is SQVTM, CDR2 ANQGSEA. V lost 5 bases to trimming and J lost 10 bases; unmatched junction nucleotides: 10. This CDR3 has 15 amino acids. CDR3 sequence reads: CSVSWTSGRFGEQFF. CDR3 nucleotides: TGCAGCGTTTCCTGGACTAGCGGGAGGTTTGGGGAGCAGTTCTTC.

This clonotype was observed many times. V gene TRBV7-6 combines with J gene TRBJ2-3; TRBD1 matches at 10 bases. Losses at the gene ends were 5 bases for V and 2 bases for J; bases not matched to a gene: 7. Germline assignment: CDR1 SGHVS and CDR2 FNYEAQ. CDR3 size: 16 residues. CDR3 sequence (DNA): TGTGCCAGCAGCGCCAGACAGGGGGCCAACACAGATACGCAGTATTTT. It encodes CASSARQGANTDTQYF.

Turning to this clonotype: A read error may be the cause here, since a much bigger clone is one base away. The CDR3 sequence is CAGSFFPGPEAFF. The CDR3 nucleotides read TGTGCCGGCAGCTTTTTTCCCGGTCCTGAAGCTTTCTTT. This chain joins TRBV11-2 and TRBJ1-1; D is unresolved. The germline gives CDR1 SGHAT, CDR2 FQNNGV. The CDR3 spans 13 residues.

This clonotype was seen a handful of times. The gene calls are TRBV29-1 and TRBJ2-3, with TRBD1 matching 8 bases. Germline V CDR1 and CDR2: SQVTM, ANQGSEA. The CDR3 is made up of 12 amino acids. V lost 8 bases, J lost 7 bases, and 8 bases stayed unmatched. CDR3 protein: CSLRTGINTQYF. The CDR3 region has the DNA TGCAGCCTGAGGACAGGGATCAATACGCAGTATTTT.

This clonotype showed up many times. The V gene is TRBV15, the J gene TRBJ2-1; a weak D match, TRBD2 (6 bases). CDR3 length equals 17 residues. CDR1 LNHNV and CDR2 YYDKDF come from the germline V gene (reference sequence). V was trimmed by 2 bases and J by 4 bases, leaving 18 bases between them. For the CDR3, the DNA is TGTGCCACCAGCAGACCCGCCACCGGGACTCCGTACAATGAGCAGTTCTTC. It yields the protein CATSRPATGTPYNEQFF.

This clonotype has ten or more counts. The chain has TRBV7-9 and TRBJ2-7; no clear D. Germline V lookup: CDR1 SEHNR, CDR2 FQNEAQ (reference sequence). This CDR3 region has 15 residues. Trimming pared 4 bases from V and 5 bases from J, leaving 18 bases between. The CDR3: CASSSLVASNHEQYF. The CDR3 DNA is TGTGCCAGCAGCTCCCTCGTGGCTAGTAACCACGAGCAGTACTTC.

V gene TRBV6-2 or TRBV6-3 combines with J gene TRBJ2-6; D possibly corresponds to TRBD2 (5 bases). Trimming stripped 10 bases from V and 4 bases from J, with 11 bases between. From germline, CDR1 is MNHEY and CDR2 SVGEGT. The CDR3 loop spans 13 amino acids. The CDR3 sequence: CAITSPGANVLTF. The CDR3 region has the DNA TGTGCCATCACTAGTCCCGGGGCCAACGTCCTGACTTTC.

This clonotype showed up many times. This chain uses TRBV6-1 with TRBJ1-5; D not certain. The germline V gene encodes CDR1 MNHNS and CDR2 SASEGT. The V end lost 7 bases, the J end lost 2 bases, and 12 bases lay between the germline ends. The CDR3 is made up of 14 amino acids. The CDR3 DNA sequence: TGTGCCAGCACCGAAGACCTTGGCAATCAGCCCCAGCATTTT. Amino acid sequence: CASTEDLGNQPQHF.

V gene TRBV5-5 combines with J gene TRBJ1-1, with 7 bases fitting TRBD1. The CDR3 runs to 12 residues. Germline CDR1 is SGHKS and CDR2 is YYEKEE (reference sequence). The trim removed 0 bases at V and 9 bases at J, leaving 2 bases unmatched. DNA for the CDR3: TGTGCCAGCAGCTTGGTTAGGGGGCAAGCTTTCTTT. Protein: CASSLVRGQAFF.

There are many counts of this clonotype. This rearrangement joins TRBV5-1 to TRBJ2-2; TRBD1 might be the D (6 bases). Germline assignment: CDR1 SGHRS and CDR2 YFSETQ. Between the trimmed V and J ends, which lost 0 bases and 1 base, there was a span of 13 bases. The CDR3 has 17 residues. This CDR3 is CASSLAGRGLNTGELFF. CDR3 nucleotide sequence: TGCGCCAGCAGCTTGGCCGGAAGGGGGTTGAACACCGGGGAGCTGTTTTTT.